The 32 T cell receptor beta chains below come from one sample, sequenced in a study of blood T cell repertoires in COVID-19. Generated by immunoSEQ multiplex PCR, the TCRdb table keeps only in-frame clones and is missing some. This table has roughly 360,000 clones, 83% appearing once. The sequencing sample was made of PBMCs or T cells enriched from blood (not recorded which). These receptors were taken from a woman aged 45-59 years who had recovered from COVID-19.

The chain recombines TRBV29-1 with TRBJ1-1; D unclear. Germline-derived CDR1 and CDR2 are SQVTM and ANQGSEA. V lost 7 bases to trimming and J lost 3 bases, with 9 bases between them. The CDR3 spans 11 residues. The CDR3 DNA reads as TGCAGCGGGGCTTACGACACTGAAGCTTTCTTT. Amino acids: CSGAYDTEAFF.

The chain combines TRBV4-2 with TRBJ1-2; possibly TRBD1 for D (5 bases). The V gene lost 6 bases and the J gene lost 9 bases, with 20 bases spanning the gap. Germline CDR1 reads LGHNA; CDR2 reads YNFKEQ. CDR3 length: 14 amino acids. The chain's CDR3 is CASSPDLVGARYTF. In nucleotides, the CDR3 is TGTGCCAGCAGTCCTGACCTGGTAGGGGCTCGCTACACCTTC.

The chain is built from TRBV24-1 and TRBJ2-5; TRBD2 matches 8 bases. The CDR3 is made up of 14 amino acids. V was pared by 7 bases and J by 5 bases, with 8 bases of the junction left unmatched. Per germline, CDR1 KGHDR and CDR2 SFDVKD. CDR3 in amino acids: CATSRAGEGETQYF. DNA of the CDR3: TGTGCCACCAGCAGAGCGGGAGAGGGGGAGACCCAGTACTTC.

This clone appeared once. V usage is TRBV11-2 and J usage is TRBJ1-4; 9 bases fit TRBD1. With V trimmed by 5 bases and J by 7 bases, 5 bases remained unmatched. Per germline, CDR1 SGHAT and CDR2 FQNNGV. The CDR3 covers 14 residues. The DNA for the CDR3 is TGTGCCAGCAGCACGACAGGGGGGCTTGAAAAACTGTTTTTT. The encoded protein is CASSTTGGLEKLFF.

The chain has TRBV5-1 and TRBJ2-7; TRBD2 matches 10 bases. V was pared by 0 bases and J by 3 bases, with 12 bases of the junction left unmatched. Germline V gives CDR1 SGHRS, CDR2 YFSETQ. The CDR3 sequence is 18 residues long. The CDR3 is CASSLVSAGGPANYEQYF. CDR3 sequence (DNA): TGCGCCAGCAGCTTGGTTTCAGCGGGAGGGCCGGCAAACTACGAGCAGTACTTC.

This clone is medium-sized by share. The rearrangement uses TRBV11-3 and TRBJ2-5; D is possibly TRBD2 (6 bases). The CDR3 has 16 residues. V was trimmed by 5 bases and J by 2 bases, leaving 18 bases between them. Per the germline V gene, CDR1 is SGHNT and CDR2 is YENEEA. In DNA, the CDR3 is TGTGCCAGCAGCCCCGTCCCTTCGGGAGAGCAAGAGACCCAGTACTTC. Protein product: CASSPVPSGEQETQYF.

V and J are TRBV5-1 and TRBJ1-1, with TRBD1 matching over 7 bases. This CDR3 is 16 amino acids long. Per the germline V gene, CDR1 is SGHRS and CDR2 is YFSETQ. V lost 3 bases, J lost 0 bases, and 8 bases stayed unmatched. The CDR3 DNA follows: TGCGCCAGCAGCTATCAGGGGGGCGCGATGAACACTGAAGCTTTCTTT. Its translation is CASSYQGGAMNTEAFF.

This rearrangement joins TRBV13 to TRBJ1-3; a weak D match, TRBD1 (5 bases). The germline gives CDR1 PRHDT, CDR2 FYEKMQ (reference sequence). V lost 4 bases and J lost 0, with 16 bases in between. CDR3 length: 17 residues. CDR3 residues: CASSSIIREGSGNTIYF. CDR3 coding DNA: TGTGCCAGCAGCTCGATCATCAGGGAAGGCTCTGGAAACACCATATATTTT. Full variable domain (remainder filled in from reference TRBV13 and TRBJ1-3): AAGVIQSPRHLIKEKRETATLKCYPIPRHDTVYWYQQGPGQDPQFLISFYEKMQSDKGSIPDRFSAQQFSDYHSELNMSSLELGDSALYFCASSSIIREGSGNTIYFGEGSWLTVV.

The rearrangement links TRBV5-4 to TRBJ1-2; 7 nucleotides agree with TRBD1. This CDR3 is built from 14 residues. Unmatched junction bases numbered 8, after V lost 3 bases and J lost 6 bases. CDR1 SGHNT and CDR2 YYREEE come from the germline V gene (reference sequence). The DNA for the CDR3 is TGTGCCAGCAGCTGGGACAGCCCTAGTAATGGCTACACCTTC. This translates into CASSWDSPSNGYTF.

The chain combines TRBV21-1 with TRBJ1-5; the table assigns TRBD1, which was not confirmed against the DNA. TRBV21-1 is a known pseudogene. The CDR3 has 18 residues. CDR3 loop: CAPPPRVRGLYSNQPQHF. CDR3 coding DNA: TGTGCCCCGCCTCCTCGGGTTAGGGGGTTATATAGCAATCAGCCCCAGCATTTT.

CDR3 residues: CASRQGTNEKLFF. CDR3 DNA: TGTGCCAGCCGACAGGGTACTAATGAAAAACTGTTTTTT. V usage is TRBV7-8 and J usage is TRBJ1-4, with TRBD1 matching 7 bases. From germline, CDR1 is SGHVS and CDR2 FQNEAQ. V lost 8 bases to trimming and J lost 2 bases; unmatched junction nucleotides: 2. The CDR3 length is 13 residues.

This chain joins TRBV3-1 (or the pseudogene TRBV3-2) and TRBJ1-1, with D tentatively TRBD1 (5 bases). Trimming removed 4 bases from V and 13 bases from J, with 16 bases in between. CDR3 length equals 12 residues. The germline gives CDR1 LGHDT, CDR2 YNNKEL (reference sequence). The CDR3 region is CASSLKLGGVFF. The CDR3 DNA sequence: TGTGCCAGCAGCCTCAAGTTGGGGGGGGTTTTCTTT.

This sequence joins TRBV10-2 and TRBJ2-7; 11 nucleotides line up with TRBD2. Germline-derived CDR1 and CDR2 are WSHSY and SAAADI. After removal of 6 bases from V and 2 bases from J, the junction contained 6 bases not matched to a gene. This CDR3 has 15 residues. The CDR3, as DNA: TGCGCCAGCAGGGATACTAGCGGGGGTCCCTACGAGCAGTACTTC. Amino acids: CASRDTSGGPYEQYF.

The rearrangement links TRBV5-1 to TRBJ2-1, with a weak D call TRBD1 (6 bases). Trimming stripped 2 bases from V and 0 bases from J, with 12 bases between. The CDR3 is 16 amino acids. Germline lookup yields CDR1 SGHRS and CDR2 YFSETQ. The CDR3 region has the DNA TGCGCCAGCAGCTTACAGGGTTCCGGCTCCTACAATGAGCAGTTCTTC. It is translated as CASSLQGSGSYNEQFF.

The rearrangement joins TRBV10-3 to TRBJ1-3; 8 positions match TRBD1. The ends lost 3 bases at V and 3 bases at J; junction bases unmatched: 13. Looked up from germline, CDR1 is ENHRY and CDR2 is SYGVKD. The length of the CDR3 is 18 residues. CDR3 DNA sequence: TGTGCCATCAGTGACCTTAGGACAGGGTCGAATGATGGAAACACCATATATTTT. As protein: CAISDLRTGSNDGNTIYF.

The rearrangement links TRBV14 to TRBJ2-3, with 8 nucleotides matching TRBD1. This CDR3 has 14 residues. The junction had 4 bases not matched to a gene; V was cut back by 6 bases and J by 2 bases. Looked up from germline, CDR1 is SGHDN and CDR2 is FVKESK. This CDR3 is CASRRQGTTDTQYF. The CDR3 DNA reads TGTGCCAGCAGACGACAGGGGACCACAGATACGCAGTATTTT.

The chain employs TRBV5-6 and TRBJ1-3; TRBD1 aligns across 8 bases. CDR1 and CDR2 (germline): SGHDT, YYEEEE. V lost 1 base and J lost 0; bases outside the gene matches: 12. The CDR3 spans 19 residues. CDR3 protein: CASSLPSIDRGHSGNTIYF. The CDR3 DNA reads as TGTGCCAGCAGCTTGCCAAGCATCGACAGGGGACACTCTGGAAACACCATATATTTT.

J is TRBJ1-1 and V is TRBV11-1; tentatively, D is TRBD1 (6 bases). CDR1 and CDR2 from the germline V gene are SGHAT and FQDESV (reference sequence). The CDR3 is made up of 13 amino acids. The germline V and J ends were trimmed by 5 bases and 8 bases, with 15 bases remaining between them. The CDR3 spells CASSNTGIREAFF. CDR3 coding DNA: TGTGCCAGCAGCAATACAGGGATTCGGGAAGCTTTCTTT.

This chain connects TRBV6-2 or TRBV6-3 to TRBJ1-2; D is possibly TRBD1 (5 bases). The germline V gene has CDR1 MNHEY and CDR2 SVGEGT. The CDR3 contains 13 residues. V was shortened by 2 bases and J by 3 bases, with 7 bases between the two germline ends. CDR3 DNA sequence: TGTGCCAGCAGTTACACAGGCCACTATGGCTACACCTTC. It translates to CASSYTGHYGYTF.

This clone was seen a handful of times. V gene TRBV4-2 combines with J gene TRBJ1-2; D possibly corresponds to TRBD1 (5 bases). The V end was cut by 1 base, the J end by 6 bases, with 18 bases between. The CDR3 totals 16 residues. Germline assignment: CDR1 LGHNA and CDR2 YNFKEQ. Here the CDR3 reads CASSQGGEPNANGYTF. The CDR3 DNA reads TGTGCCAGCAGCCAAGGGGGGGAGCCAAACGCAAATGGCTACACCTTC.

A few counts support this clone. The rearrangement joins TRBV5-6 to TRBJ2-3; D not resolved. Germline-derived CDR1 and CDR2 are SGHDT and YYEEEE. Trimming took 3 bases from V and 4 from J, leaving 9 bases between them. The CDR3 length is 13 residues. Written as DNA, the CDR3 is TGTGCCAGCAGCTCCCTTGCGGCAGATACGCAGTATTTT. This translates into CASSSLAADTQYF.

In this sample, this clone turned up once. V gene TRBV23-1 combines with J gene TRBJ2-6; the match to TRBD1 covers 7 bases. TRBV23-1 is an open reading frame, and its role is uncertain. The CDR3 has 16 residues. V gave up 9 bases and J gave up 0 bases; unmatched junction bases: 8. CDR3 bases: TGCGCCAGGCCGGGACAGTGCACCTCTGGGGCCAACGTCCTGACTTTC. Translating gives CARPGQCTSGANVLTF.

V usage is TRBV7-9 and J usage is TRBJ1-2, with D possibly being TRBD1 (5 bases). Germline CDR1 SEHNR, CDR2 FQNEAQ (reference sequence). This CDR3 region has 14 residues. V shed 6 bases and J shed 8 bases, with 19 bases lying between them. The CDR3 nucleotides read TGTGCCAGCAGTCGCAACTCCGGGCAGGGAGGCTACACCTTC. This gives the protein CASSRNSGQGGYTF.

The gene calls are TRBV6-2 or TRBV6-3 and TRBJ1-2; D is ambiguous. From germline, CDR1 is MNHEY and CDR2 SVGEGT. The germline V and J ends were trimmed by 6 bases and 4 bases, with 12 bases remaining between them. The CDR3 spans 13 residues. CDR3 protein: CASSPASSYGYTF. The CDR3 bases are TGTGCCAGCAGCCCCGCAAGCTCCTATGGCTACACCTTC.

DNA for the CDR3: TGTGCCAGCAGGTCATCCGGGACTTCGAACACCGGGGAGCTGTTTTTT. This codes for CASRSSGTSNTGELFF. The J gene is TRBJ2-2, the V gene TRBV7-9; maybe TRBD2 (6 bases). Trimming cost V 6 bases and J 0 bases, with 14 bases left between them. The CDR3 spans 16 residues. The germline gives CDR1 SEHNR, CDR2 FQNEAQ (reference sequence).

The rearrangement joins TRBV19 to TRBJ1-1; 8 bases line up with TRBD1. CDR1 and CDR2 (germline): LNHDA, SQIVND (reference sequence). J lost 8 bases, V lost 3 bases, and 14 bases had no gene match. CDR3 length: 16 residues. CDR3 residues: CASSMTGDPWMKEAFF. In nucleotides, the CDR3 is TGTGCCAGTAGTATGACAGGGGATCCTTGGATGAAAGAAGCTTTCTTT.

V is TRBV25-1 and J is TRBJ1-5; 7 positions match TRBD1. The germline V gene has CDR1 MGHDK and CDR2 SYGVNS. Trimming at V came to 8 bases and at J to 4 bases, leaving 5 bases not matched to a gene. The CDR3 is made up of 13 amino acids. The CDR3 protein is CASQTGINQPQHF. In DNA form, the CDR3 reads TGTGCCAGCCAGACAGGGATTAATCAGCCCCAGCATTTT.

CDR3 in amino acids: CASSVVSGHSSEAFF. CDR3 sequence (DNA): TGTGCCAGTAGTGTGGTCTCGGGACATTCGTCCGAAGCTTTCTTT. The V gene is TRBV19, the J gene TRBJ1-1, with a weak D call TRBD1 (6 bases). Germline V lookup: CDR1 LNHDA, CDR2 SQIVND (reference sequence). This CDR3 has 15 amino acids. Trimming stripped 5 bases from V and 8 bases from J, with 21 bases between.

V gene TRBV10-3 combines with J gene TRBJ1-2; a possible D gene is TRBD1 (5 bases). CDR3 size: 18 residues. Germline CDR1 reads ENHRY; CDR2 reads SYGVKD. Trimming removed 6 bases from V and 2 bases from J, with 25 bases in between. CDR3 nucleotide sequence: TGTGCCATCAGGGAAACATGGGGGGGTCGCGGACCGAACTATGGCTACACCTTC. Its protein is CAIRETWGGRGPNYGYTF.

This clone was detected only a few times. The genes are TRBV14 and TRBJ1-2; D not resolved. Trimming stripped 0 bases from V and 1 base from J, with 3 bases between. This CDR3 has 13 amino acids. CDR1 and CDR2 from the germline V gene are SGHDN and FVKESK. Here the CDR3 DNA reads TGTGCCAGCAGCCAAGATTATAACTATGGCTACACCTTC. This gives the protein CASSQDYNYGYTF.

The V gene is TRBV7-2, the J gene TRBJ2-2, with TRBD1 matching 9 bases. Germline CDR1 reads SGHTA; CDR2 reads FQGNSA. With V trimmed by 5 bases and J by 4 bases, 5 bases remained unmatched. The CDR3 is made up of 15 amino acids. The DNA of the CDR3 is TGTGCCAGCAGCCCCTCGACAGGGGGCACCGGGGAGCTGTTTTTT. Its translation is CASSPSTGGTGELFF.

V gene TRBV7-6 combines with J gene TRBJ1-6, with TRBD1 matching 8 bases. The CDR3 length is 14 residues. Germline V CDR1 and CDR2: SGHVS, FNYEAQ. The V segment lost 6 bases and the J segment 5 bases; nucleotides outside the gene matches: 3. The CDR3 sequence is CASRGTGDNSPLHF. The CDR3 DNA follows: TGTGCCAGCAGGGGGACAGGAGATAATTCACCCCTCCACTTT.